This T cell receptor beta chain was sequenced in a study of shared clonotypes between healthy human individuals. Trimming shortened V by 3 bases and J by 10 bases, and 16 bases separated the two germline ends. Germline V CDR1 and CDR2: KGHSH, LQKENI. The CDR3 runs to 14 residues. This table comes from immunoSEQ multiplex PCR, and its TCRdb copy is limited to in-frame clones, with some not included. The sample shows over a million clones, 98% of them seen only once. This chain links TRBV18 with TRBJ2-1, with a weak D call TRBD1 (5 bases). The sequence came from a man aged 25-40 years in good health. The sequenced sample was naive CD4+ T cells sorted from blood. Subset in this sample: CD45RA+ positively selected. The CDR3 reads CASSPPGRFGEQFF. CDR3 nucleotide sequence: TGTGCCAGCTCACCCCCAGGGCGTTTTGGGGAGCAGTTCTTC.